These 16 T cell receptor beta chains came from one sample sequenced in a study of regulatory T cells in long-lasting Graves disease. Time point of the sample: persistent/refractory GD, antithyroid drugs over 5 years with positive TRAb. Construction of the TCR library relied on RNA isolated from PBMCs. Assembly of TCR beta libraries relied on iRepertoire HTBI primers together with Arm-PCR of CDR3 regions. TCRdb called the multiplex PCR reads again in MiXCR, with one record for every CDR3 protein. Of about 660,000 distinct CDR3 sequences in the sample, around 30% were seen once. This material consisted of peripheral blood mononuclear cells (PBMCs), taken when the disease was refractory, from a patient treated with antithyroid drugs. The receptors here all came from a female donor with Graves disease.

This clonotype was counted a few times. V gene TRBV25-1 combines with J gene TRBJ2-7; D might be TRBD2 (5 bases). Germline lookup yields CDR1 MGHDK and CDR2 SYGVNS. The CDR3 spans 11 residues. Trimming left V 5 bases short and J 7 bases short, with 9 bases between. This chain's CDR3 is CASSRDEEQYF. In DNA form, the CDR3 reads TGTGCCAGCAGTCGGGATGAGGAGCAGTACTTC.

The chain uses TRBV30 and TRBJ1-2; D is ambiguous. Germline V lookup: CDR1 GTSNPN, CDR2 SVGIG (reference sequence). The CDR3 runs 12 residues. Trimming took off 4 bases at V and 4 bases at J, with 10 bases between the two ends. DNA of the CDR3: TGTGCCTGGACCAAGGTGGGCTATGGCTACACCTTC. It specifies CAWTKVGYGYTF. The complete variable domain, with remaining parts taken from reference TRBV30 and TRBJ1-2, reads SQTIHQWPATLVQPVGSPLSLECTVEGTSNPNLYWYRQAAGRGLQLLFYSVGIGQISSEVPQNLSASRPQDRQFILSSKKLLLSDSGFYLCAWTKVGYGYTFGSGTRLTVV.

The gene calls are TRBV20-1 and TRBJ1-5; a weak D match, TRBD1 (6 bases). Germline CDR1 DFQATT, CDR2 SNEGSKA (reference sequence). V was cut by 0 bases and J by 4 bases, with 13 bases left in between. The CDR3 is 15 amino acids. The CDR3 here is CSARDMGRGNQPQHF. DNA for the CDR3: TGCAGTGCTAGAGATATGGGCAGGGGTAATCAGCCCCAGCATTTT.

V is TRBV12-3 or TRBV12-4 and J is TRBJ1-2; no clear D gene. This CDR3 region has 14 residues. The V gene lost 3 bases and the J gene lost 8 bases, with 16 bases spanning the gap. The CDR3 DNA reads TGTGCCAGCAGTTTGGATCGGGGAGCGGGGGGCTACACCTTC. Its protein product is CASSLDRGAGGYTF.

The genes are TRBV12-3 or TRBV12-4 and TRBJ2-3; D might be TRBD2 (5 bases). V was shortened by 1 base and J by 1 base, with 9 bases between the two germline ends. The CDR3 contains 15 residues. As DNA, the CDR3 is TGTGCCAGCAGTTTAGTAGCGAGCGGCACAGATACGCAGTATTTT. Translating it yields CASSLVASGTDTQYF.

This clonotype was seen at least ten times. The rearrangement links TRBV28 to TRBJ1-2; 9 positions match TRBD1. Germline-derived CDR1 and CDR2 are MDHEN and SYDVKM. This CDR3 has 14 amino acids. V dropped 5 bases and J dropped 10; count of bases not matched to a gene: 11. CDR3 sequence reads: CASSRQGDLHDYTF. CDR3 bases: TGTGCCAGCAGTCGACAGGGGGATCTCCATGACTACACCTTC.

This clonotype was picked up a small number of times. The chain uses TRBV6-2 or TRBV6-3 and TRBJ1-4; D remains ambiguous. Germline CDR1 MNHEY, CDR2 SVGEGT. The CDR3 contains 13 residues. V was shortened by 6 bases and J by 6 bases, with 11 bases between the two germline ends. The CDR3, as DNA: TGTGCCAGCAGATTATTCAGATATGAAAAACTGTTTTTT. Its translation is CASRLFRYEKLFF.

The chain combines TRBV9 with TRBJ1-6; TRBD1 might be the D (5 bases). V lost 1 base and J lost 9, with 17 bases in between. Germline V gene sequence: CDR1 SGDLS, CDR2 YYNGEE. The CDR3 runs 16 residues. In DNA form, the CDR3 reads TGTGCCAGCAGCGTATCAGGCAGGGAGTTGGGTTCACCCCTCCACTTT. Amino acids: CASSVSGRELGSPLHF.

In its sample, this clonotype was seen once. The rearrangement uses TRBV19 and TRBJ2-6; D may match TRBD1 or TRBD2 (5 bases each). This CDR3 is 16 amino acids long. Germline V gene lookup returns CDR1 LNHDA and CDR2 SQIVND (reference sequence). V lost 7 bases, J lost 4 bases, and 17 bases lay in between. The CDR3 is CASTRGAGLGANVLTF. Written as DNA, the CDR3 is TGTGCCAGTACCCGAGGGGCAGGGCTCGGGGCCAACGTCCTGACTTTC.

This chain connects TRBV20-1 to TRBJ1-1; TRBD1 matches 7 bases. Germline V CDR1 and CDR2: DFQATT, SNEGSKA (reference sequence). V lost 3 bases to trimming and J lost 4 bases; unmatched junction nucleotides: 8. This CDR3 contains 14 residues. CDR3 region: CSASRRTGSTEAFF. CDR3 in DNA: TGCAGTGCTAGTCGTAGGACAGGTTCCACTGAAGCTTTCTTT.

The table lists this clonotype with many counts. V and J are TRBV29-1 and TRBJ1-1; maybe TRBD1 (6 bases). Per germline, CDR1 SQVTM and CDR2 ANQGSEA. Trimming took 5 bases from V and 0 from J, leaving 7 bases between them. This CDR3 has 12 residues. CDR3 residues: CSVTGMNTEAFF. In nucleotides, the CDR3 is TGCAGCGTTACAGGGATGAACACTGAAGCTTTCTTT.

The CDR3 region is CASSRSTAQGAQYSNQPQHF. CDR3 sequence (DNA): TGTGCCAGTAGTAGGAGTACGGCACAGGGGGCACAATATAGCAATCAGCCCCAGCATTTT. The chain combines TRBV19 with TRBJ1-5, with 9 bases fitting TRBD1. There are 20 residues in the CDR3. V gave up 4 bases and J gave up 0 bases; unmatched junction bases: 16. Germline CDR1 and CDR2: LNHDA and SQIVND (reference sequence).

This clonotype was detected many times. The V and J genes are TRBV7-2 and TRBJ2-7; D unclear. The CDR3 sequence is 11 residues long. V was shortened by 6 bases and J by 6 bases, with 9 bases between the two germline ends. Germline loops: CDR1 SGHTA, CDR2 FQGNSA. The DNA of the CDR3 is TGTGCCAGCAGGGGTTCGGGCGAGCAGTACTTC. It translates to CASRGSGEQYF. Full variable domain (missing parts from reference TRBV7-2 and TRBJ2-7): GAGVSQSPSNKVTEKGKDVELRCDPISGHTALYWYRQSLGQGLEFLIYFQGNSAPDKSGLPSDRFSAERTGGSVSTLTIQRTQQEDSAVYLCASRGSGEQYFGPGTRLTVT.

At least ten counts were recorded for this clonotype. The chain uses TRBV20-1 and TRBJ2-5; 14 bases are a match to TRBD2. J gave up 4 bases and V 5 bases, and 12 bases lay outside the gene matches. Germline CDR1 DFQATT, CDR2 SNEGSKA (reference sequence). The CDR3 is 17 residues long. CDR3 DNA sequence: TGCAGTGCTCAACCGACTAGCGGGAGGGGAGTAGGAGAGACCCAGTACTTC. As protein: CSAQPTSGRGVGETQYF.

This clonotype occurred many times. V and J are TRBV6-1 and TRBJ2-7, with D maybe TRBD1 (6 bases). Germline assignment: CDR1 MNHNS and CDR2 SASEGT. The CDR3 spans 16 residues. Trimming cost V 3 bases and J 7 bases, with 22 bases left between them. CDR3 sequence (DNA): TGTGCCAGCAGTGACAAGTACAGGGACCTCCCTGGAGAGCAGTACTTC. Its translation is CASSDKYRDLPGEQYF.

This clonotype appeared a single time. V usage is TRBV30 and J usage is TRBJ2-7; D gene uncertain. V was cut by 0 bases and J by 2 bases, with 5 bases left in between. Germline values: CDR1 GTSNPN, CDR2 SVGIG (reference sequence). There are 12 residues in the CDR3. The CDR3 region has the DNA TGTGCCTGGAGTGTAGACGCCTACGAGCAGTACTTC. Its protein product is CAWSVDAYEQYF.